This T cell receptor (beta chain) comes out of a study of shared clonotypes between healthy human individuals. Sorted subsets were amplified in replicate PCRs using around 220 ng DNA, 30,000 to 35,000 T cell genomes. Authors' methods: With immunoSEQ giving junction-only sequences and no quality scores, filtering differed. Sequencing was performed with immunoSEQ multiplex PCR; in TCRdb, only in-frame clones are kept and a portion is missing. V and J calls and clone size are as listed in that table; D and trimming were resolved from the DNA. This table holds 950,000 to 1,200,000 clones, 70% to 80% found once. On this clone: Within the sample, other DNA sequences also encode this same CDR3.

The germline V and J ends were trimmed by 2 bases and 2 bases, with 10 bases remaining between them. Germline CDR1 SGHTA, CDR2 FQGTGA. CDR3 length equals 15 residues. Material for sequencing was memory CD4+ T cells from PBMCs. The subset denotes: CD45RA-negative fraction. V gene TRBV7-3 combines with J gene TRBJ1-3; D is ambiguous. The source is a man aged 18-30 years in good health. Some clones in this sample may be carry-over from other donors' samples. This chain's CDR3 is CASSLDGGPGNTIYF. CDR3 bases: TGTGCCAGCAGCTTAGACGGTGGCCCTGGAAACACCATATATTTT.